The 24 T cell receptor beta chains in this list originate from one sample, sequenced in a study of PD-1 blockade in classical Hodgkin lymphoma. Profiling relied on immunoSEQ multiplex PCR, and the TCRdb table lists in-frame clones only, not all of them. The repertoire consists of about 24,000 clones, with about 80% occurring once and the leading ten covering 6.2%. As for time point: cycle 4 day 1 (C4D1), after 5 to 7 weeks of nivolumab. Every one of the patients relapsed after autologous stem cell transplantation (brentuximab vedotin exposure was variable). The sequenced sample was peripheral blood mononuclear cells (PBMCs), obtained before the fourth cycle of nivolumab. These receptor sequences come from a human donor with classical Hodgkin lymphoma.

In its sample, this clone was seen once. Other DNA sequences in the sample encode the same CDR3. CDR3 sequence reads: CAWSVRGTSNQPQHF. The DNA for the CDR3 is TGTGCCTGGAGTGTACGCGGGACCAGCAATCAGCCCCAGCATTTT. The chain couples TRBV30 to TRBJ1-5; the D gene is possibly TRBD1 (5 bases). V shed 0 bases and J shed 1 base, with 10 bases lying between them. CDR3 length: 15 amino acids. Germline loops: CDR1 GTSNPN, CDR2 SVGIG (reference sequence). The whole variable domain, filled in from reference TRBV30 and TRBJ1-5, reads SQTIHQWPATLVQPVGSPLSLECTVEGTSNPNLYWYRQAAGRGLQLLFYSVGIGQISSEVPQNLSASRPQDRQFILSSKKLLLSDSGFYLCAWSVRGTSNQPQHFGDGTRLSIL.

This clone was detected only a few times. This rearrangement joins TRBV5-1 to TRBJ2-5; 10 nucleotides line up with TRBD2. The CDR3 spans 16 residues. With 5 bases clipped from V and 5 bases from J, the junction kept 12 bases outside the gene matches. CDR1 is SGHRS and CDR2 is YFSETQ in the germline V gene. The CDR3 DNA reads TGCGCCAGCAGGATGTTAGCGGGGGGCGCGGGGGAGACCCAGTACTTC. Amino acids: CASRMLAGGAGETQYF.

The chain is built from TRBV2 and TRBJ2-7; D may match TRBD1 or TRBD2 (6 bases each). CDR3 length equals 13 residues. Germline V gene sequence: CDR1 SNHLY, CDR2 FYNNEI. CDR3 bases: TGTTCAAGCAAGGGGGGCCAGACCTACGAGCAGTACTTC. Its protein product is CSSKGGQTYEQYF.

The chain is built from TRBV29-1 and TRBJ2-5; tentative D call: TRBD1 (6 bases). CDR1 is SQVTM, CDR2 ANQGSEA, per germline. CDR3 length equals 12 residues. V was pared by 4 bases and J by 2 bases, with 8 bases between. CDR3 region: CSVGTAQETQYF. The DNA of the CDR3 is TGCAGCGTTGGGACAGCTCAAGAGACCCAGTACTTC.

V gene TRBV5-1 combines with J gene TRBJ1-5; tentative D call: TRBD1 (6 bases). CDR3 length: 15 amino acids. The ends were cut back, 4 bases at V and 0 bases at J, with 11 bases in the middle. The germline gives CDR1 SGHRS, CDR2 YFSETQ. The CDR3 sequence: CASSPTGISNQPQHF. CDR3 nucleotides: TGCGCCAGCAGCCCTACAGGGATTAGCAATCAGCCCCAGCATTTT.

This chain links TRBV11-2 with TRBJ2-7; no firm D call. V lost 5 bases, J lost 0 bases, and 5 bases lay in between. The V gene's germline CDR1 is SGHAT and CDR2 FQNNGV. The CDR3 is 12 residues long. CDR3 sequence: CASSLSSYEQYF. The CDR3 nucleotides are TGTGCCAGCAGCCTGAGCTCCTACGAGCAGTACTTC.

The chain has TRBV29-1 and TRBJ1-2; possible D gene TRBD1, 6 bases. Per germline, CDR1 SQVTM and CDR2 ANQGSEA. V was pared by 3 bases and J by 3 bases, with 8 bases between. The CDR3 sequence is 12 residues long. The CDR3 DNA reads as TGCAGCGTTGAGGGGGCGTACTATGGCTACACCTTC. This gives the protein CSVEGAYYGYTF.

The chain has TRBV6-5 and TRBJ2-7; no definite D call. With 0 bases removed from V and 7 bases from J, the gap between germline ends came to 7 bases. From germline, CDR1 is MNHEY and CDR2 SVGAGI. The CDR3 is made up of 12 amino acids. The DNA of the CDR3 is TGTGCCAGCAGTTACTCGTGGGGTGAGCAGTACTTC. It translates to CASSYSWGEQYF.

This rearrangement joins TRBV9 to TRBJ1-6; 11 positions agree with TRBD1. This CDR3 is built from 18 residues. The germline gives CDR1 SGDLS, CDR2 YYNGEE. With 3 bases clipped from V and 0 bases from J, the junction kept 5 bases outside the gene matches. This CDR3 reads CASSAGTGGNSYNSPLHF. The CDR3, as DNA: TGTGCCAGCAGCGCCGGGACAGGGGGTAACTCCTATAATTCACCCCTCCACTTT.

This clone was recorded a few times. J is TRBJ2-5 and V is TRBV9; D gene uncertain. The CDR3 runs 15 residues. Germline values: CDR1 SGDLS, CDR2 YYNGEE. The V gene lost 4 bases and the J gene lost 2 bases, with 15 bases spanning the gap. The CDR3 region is CASSRWSGSQETQYF. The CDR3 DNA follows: TGTGCCAGCAGCCGTTGGAGTGGCTCACAAGAGACCCAGTACTTC.

The CDR3 loop is CASSEGMNTEAFF. DNA of the CDR3: TGTGCCAGCAGCGAGGGTATGAACACTGAAGCTTTCTTT. This chain uses TRBV7-8 with TRBJ1-1; unclear D gene. The CDR3 consists of 13 residues. V gave up 5 bases and J gave up 0 bases, with 7 bases separating them. Per germline, CDR1 SGHVS and CDR2 FQNEAQ.

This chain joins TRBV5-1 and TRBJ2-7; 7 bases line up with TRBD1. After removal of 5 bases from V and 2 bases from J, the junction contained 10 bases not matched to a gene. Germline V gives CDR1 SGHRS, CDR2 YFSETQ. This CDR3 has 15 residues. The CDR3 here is CASSPEGTATYEQYF. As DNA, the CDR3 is TGCGCCAGCAGTCCCGAGGGGACAGCCACCTACGAGCAGTACTTC.

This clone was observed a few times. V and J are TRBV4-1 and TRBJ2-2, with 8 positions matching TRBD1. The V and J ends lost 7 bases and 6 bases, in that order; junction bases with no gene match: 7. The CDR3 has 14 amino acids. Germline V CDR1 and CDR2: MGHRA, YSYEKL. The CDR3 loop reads CASKTGTGPGELFF. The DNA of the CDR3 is TGCGCCAGCAAAACCGGGACAGGACCCGGGGAGCTGTTTTTT.

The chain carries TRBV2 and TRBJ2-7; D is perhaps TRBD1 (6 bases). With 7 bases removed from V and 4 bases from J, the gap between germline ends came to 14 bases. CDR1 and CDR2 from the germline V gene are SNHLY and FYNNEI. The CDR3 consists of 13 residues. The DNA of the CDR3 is TGTGCCAGCACCCTACCGACAGGATACGAGCAGTACTTC. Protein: CASTLPTGYEQYF.

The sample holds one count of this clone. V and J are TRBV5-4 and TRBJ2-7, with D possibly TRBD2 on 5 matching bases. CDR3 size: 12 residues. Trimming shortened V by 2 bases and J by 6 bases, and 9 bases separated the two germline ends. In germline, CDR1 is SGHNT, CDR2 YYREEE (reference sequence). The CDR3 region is CASSLPSGEQYF. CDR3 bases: TGTGCCAGCAGCTTACCAAGCGGCGAGCAGTACTTC.

CDR3 loop: CASSLGQGVETQYF. CDR3 DNA sequence: TGCGCCAGCAGCCTCGGACAGGGGGTGGAGACCCAGTACTTC. The rearrangement uses TRBV5-1 and TRBJ2-5; 10 bases map to TRBD1. Per germline, CDR1 SGHRS and CDR2 YFSETQ. J lost 5 bases, V lost 4 bases, and 5 bases had no gene match. This CDR3 spans 14 amino acids.

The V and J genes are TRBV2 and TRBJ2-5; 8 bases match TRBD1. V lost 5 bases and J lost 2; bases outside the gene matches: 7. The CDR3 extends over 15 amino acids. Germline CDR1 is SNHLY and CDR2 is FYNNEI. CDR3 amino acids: CASSYRGDKQETQYF. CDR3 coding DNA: TGTGCCAGCAGTTACAGGGGGGACAAACAAGAGACCCAGTACTTC.

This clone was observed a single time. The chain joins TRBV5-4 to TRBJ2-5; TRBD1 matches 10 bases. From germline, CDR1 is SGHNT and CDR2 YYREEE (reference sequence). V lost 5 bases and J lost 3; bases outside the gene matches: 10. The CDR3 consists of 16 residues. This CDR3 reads CASSRPGTGAEETQYF. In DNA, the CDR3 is TGTGCCAGCAGTAGACCCGGGACAGGGGCCGAAGAGACCCAGTACTTC.

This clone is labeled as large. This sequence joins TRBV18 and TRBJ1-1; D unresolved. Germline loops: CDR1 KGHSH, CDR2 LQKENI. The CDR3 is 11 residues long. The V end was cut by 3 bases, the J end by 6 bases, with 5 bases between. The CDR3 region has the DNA TGTGCCAGCTCACCCTCAGCTGAAGCTTTCTTT. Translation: CASSPSAEAFF.

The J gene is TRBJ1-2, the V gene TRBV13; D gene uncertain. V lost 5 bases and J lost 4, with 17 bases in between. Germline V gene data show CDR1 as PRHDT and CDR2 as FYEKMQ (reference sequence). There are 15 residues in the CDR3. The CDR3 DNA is TGTGCCAGCAGCCCCCGTGCGGTTCATGGCTATGGCTACACCTTC. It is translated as CASSPRAVHGYGYTF.

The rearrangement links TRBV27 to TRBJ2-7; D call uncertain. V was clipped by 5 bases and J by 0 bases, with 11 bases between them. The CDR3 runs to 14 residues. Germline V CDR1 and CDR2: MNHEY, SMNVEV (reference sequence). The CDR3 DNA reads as TGTGCCAGCAGTCAATACTATAGCTCCTACGAGCAGTACTTC. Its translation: CASSQYYSSYEQYF.

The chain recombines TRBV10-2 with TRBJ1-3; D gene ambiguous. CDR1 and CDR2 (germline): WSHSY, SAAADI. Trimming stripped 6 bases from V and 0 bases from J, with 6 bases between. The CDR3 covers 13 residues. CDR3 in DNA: TGCGCCAGCAGGGAGAGCTCTGGAAACACCATATATTTT. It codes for CASRESSGNTIYF.

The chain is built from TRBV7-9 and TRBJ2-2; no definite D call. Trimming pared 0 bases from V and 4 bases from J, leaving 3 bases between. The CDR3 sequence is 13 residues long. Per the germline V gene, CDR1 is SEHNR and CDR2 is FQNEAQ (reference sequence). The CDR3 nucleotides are TGTGCCAGCAGCTTAGCTGGCACCGGGGAGCTGTTTTTT. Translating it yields CASSLAGTGELFF.

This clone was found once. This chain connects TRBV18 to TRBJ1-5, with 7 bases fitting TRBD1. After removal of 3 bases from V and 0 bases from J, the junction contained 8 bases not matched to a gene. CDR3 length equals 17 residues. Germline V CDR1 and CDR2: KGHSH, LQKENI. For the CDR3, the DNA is TGTGCCAGCTCACCCCGCCCGGGACAGCATAGCAATCAGCCCCAGCATTTT. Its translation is CASSPRPGQHSNQPQHF.